This T cell receptor (beta chain) was identified in a study of cytomegalovirus exposure and HLA in healthy donors. The wider study: As an earlier analysis found, about 179 million T cells yielded approximately 110 million unique TCR beta sequences. General study results and limits: Researchers had no immune exposure information except CMV serostatus available.

This PCR relied on a set of 60 Vbeta primers and 13 Jbeta primers. TCRdb's table, derived via immunoSEQ multiplex PCR, lists solely in-frame clones and lacks some. The sample holds approximately 100,000 clones; 73% are singletons and the top ten take 8.4%. This clone appeared a few times. The antigen remains undetermined. What was sequenced was PBMCs. This TCR was sampled from a man between 40 and 49 years old in good health and CMV-seronegative.

The CDR3 spells CSVQRGLGEAFF. The CDR3 region has the DNA TGCAGCGTTCAAAGGGGGCTTGGTGAAGCTTTCTTT. The chain couples TRBV29-1 to TRBJ1-1; 7 bases align to TRBD1. Germline assignment: CDR1 SQVTM and CDR2 ANQGSEA. The V gene end was trimmed by 5 bases and the J gene end by 7 bases; junction bases not matched to a gene: 7. This CDR3 comprises 12 residues.